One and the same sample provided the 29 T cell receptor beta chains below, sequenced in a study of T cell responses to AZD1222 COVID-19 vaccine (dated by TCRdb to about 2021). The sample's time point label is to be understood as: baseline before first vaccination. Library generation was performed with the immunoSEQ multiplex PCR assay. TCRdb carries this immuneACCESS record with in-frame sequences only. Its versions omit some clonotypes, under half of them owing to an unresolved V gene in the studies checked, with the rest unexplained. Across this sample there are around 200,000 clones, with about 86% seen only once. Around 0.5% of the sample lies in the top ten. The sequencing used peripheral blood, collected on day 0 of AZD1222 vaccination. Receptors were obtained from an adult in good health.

Here the CDR3 reads CASSDGSRGTEAFF. CDR3 DNA: TGTGCCAGCAGTGACGGTTCTCGGGGGACTGAAGCTTTCTTT. The chain is built from TRBV6-4 and TRBJ1-1, with D possibly matching TRBD1 (5 bases). Germline values: CDR1 MRHNA, CDR2 SNTAGT. V was cut by 2 bases and J by 5 bases, with 12 bases left in between. The CDR3 is made up of 14 amino acids.

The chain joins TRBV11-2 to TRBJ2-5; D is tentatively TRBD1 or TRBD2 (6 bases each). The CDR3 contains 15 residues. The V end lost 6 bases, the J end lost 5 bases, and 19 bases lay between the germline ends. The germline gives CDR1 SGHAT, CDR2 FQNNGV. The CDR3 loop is CASSSLRGARETQYF. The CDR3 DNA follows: TGTGCCAGCAGTTCCTTGAGGGGGGCACGGGAGACCCAGTACTTC.

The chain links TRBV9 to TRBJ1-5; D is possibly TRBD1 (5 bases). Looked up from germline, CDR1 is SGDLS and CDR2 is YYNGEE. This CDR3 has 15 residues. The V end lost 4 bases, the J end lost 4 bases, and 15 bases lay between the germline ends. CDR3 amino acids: CASSSGGGSNQPQHF. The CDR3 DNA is TGTGCCAGCAGCTCCGGGGGGGGATCTAATCAGCCCCAGCATTTT.

The CDR3 loop reads CATAGTVRVQETQYF. The CDR3 DNA follows: TGTGCCACCGCAGGGACAGTGAGGGTCCAAGAGACCCAGTACTTC. This chain uses TRBV10-3 with TRBJ2-5, with 7 bases lining up with TRBD1. Trimming at V came to 10 bases and at J to 1 base, leaving 12 bases not matched to a gene. This CDR3 is 15 amino acids long. Germline CDR1 reads ENHRY; CDR2 reads SYGVKD.

The CDR3, as DNA: TGTGCCAGCAGCCTCGGGACTAGCGGGAGTATGAATGAGCAGTTCTTC. Protein sequence: CASSLGTSGSMNEQFF. The V call is TRBV5-8, the J call TRBJ2-1; TRBD2 matches at 14 bases. This CDR3 contains 16 residues. Germline V gives CDR1 SGHTS, CDR2 YDEGEE. V gave up 4 bases and J gave up 7 bases; unmatched junction bases: 7.

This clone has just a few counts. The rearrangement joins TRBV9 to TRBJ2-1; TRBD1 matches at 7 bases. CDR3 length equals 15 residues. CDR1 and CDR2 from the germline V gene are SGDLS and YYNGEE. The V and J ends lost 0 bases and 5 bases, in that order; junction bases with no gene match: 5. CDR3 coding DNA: TGTGCCAGCAGCGTAGCGCAGGGGGTAAACAATGAGCAGTTCTTC. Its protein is CASSVAQGVNNEQFF.

CDR3 sequence: CASSEAGTRTEAFF. The CDR3 region has the DNA TGTGCCAGCAGTGAAGCCGGGACGAGGACTGAAGCTTTCTTT. The V gene is TRBV6-1, the J gene TRBJ1-1; TRBD1 is a possible D gene (5 bases). Trimming removed 0 bases at V and 5 bases at J, with 10 bases between. Germline loops: CDR1 MNHNS, CDR2 SASEGT. This CDR3 has 14 residues.

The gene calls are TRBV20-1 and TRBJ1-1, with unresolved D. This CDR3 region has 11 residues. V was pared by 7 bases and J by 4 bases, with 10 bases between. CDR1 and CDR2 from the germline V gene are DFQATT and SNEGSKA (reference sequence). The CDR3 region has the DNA TGCAGTGTGGAGGTAGTCACTGAAGCTTTCTTT. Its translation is CSVEVVTEAFF.

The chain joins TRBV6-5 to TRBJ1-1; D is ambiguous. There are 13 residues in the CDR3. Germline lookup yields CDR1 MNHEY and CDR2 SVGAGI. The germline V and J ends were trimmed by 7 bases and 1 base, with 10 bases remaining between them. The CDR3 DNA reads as TGTGCCAGCACGGTTCGTAGGAACACTGAAGCTTTCTTT. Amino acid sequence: CASTVRRNTEAFF.

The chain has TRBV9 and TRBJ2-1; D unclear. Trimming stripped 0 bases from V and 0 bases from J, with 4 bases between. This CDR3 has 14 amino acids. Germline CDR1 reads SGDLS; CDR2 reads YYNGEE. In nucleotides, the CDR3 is TGTGCCAGCAGCGTAGCCAGCTCCTACAATGAGCAGTTCTTC. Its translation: CASSVASSYNEQFF.

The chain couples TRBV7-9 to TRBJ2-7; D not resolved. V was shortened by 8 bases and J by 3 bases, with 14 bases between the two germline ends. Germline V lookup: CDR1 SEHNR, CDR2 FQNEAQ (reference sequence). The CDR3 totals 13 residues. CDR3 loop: CASSRLDNYEQYF. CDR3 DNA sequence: TGTGCCAGCTCGAGACTCGATAACTACGAGCAGTACTTC. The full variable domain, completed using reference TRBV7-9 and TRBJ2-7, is DTGVSQNPRHKITKRGQNVTFRCDPISEHNRLYWYRQTLGQGPEFLTYFQNEAQLEKSRLLSDRFSAERPKGSFSTLEIQRTEQGDSAMYLCASSRLDNYEQYFGPGTRLTVT.

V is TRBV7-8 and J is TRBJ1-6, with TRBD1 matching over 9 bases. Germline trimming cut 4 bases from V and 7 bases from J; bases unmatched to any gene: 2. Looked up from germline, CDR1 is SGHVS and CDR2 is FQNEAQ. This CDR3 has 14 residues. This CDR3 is CASSSDRGNSPLHF. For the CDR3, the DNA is TGTGCCAGCAGCTCCGACAGGGGGAATTCACCCCTCCACTTT.

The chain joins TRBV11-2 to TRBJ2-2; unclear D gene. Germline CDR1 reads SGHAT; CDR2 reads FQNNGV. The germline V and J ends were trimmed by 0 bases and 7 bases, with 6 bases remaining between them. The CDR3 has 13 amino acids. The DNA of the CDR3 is TGTGCCAGCAGCTTAGATCGAGTCGGGGAGCTGTTTTTT. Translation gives CASSLDRVGELFF.

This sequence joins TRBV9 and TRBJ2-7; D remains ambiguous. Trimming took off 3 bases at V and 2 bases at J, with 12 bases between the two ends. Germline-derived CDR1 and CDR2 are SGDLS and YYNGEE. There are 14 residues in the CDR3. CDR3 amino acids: CASSDSRITYEQYF. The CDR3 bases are TGTGCCAGCAGCGATTCCAGGATCACCTACGAGCAGTACTTC.

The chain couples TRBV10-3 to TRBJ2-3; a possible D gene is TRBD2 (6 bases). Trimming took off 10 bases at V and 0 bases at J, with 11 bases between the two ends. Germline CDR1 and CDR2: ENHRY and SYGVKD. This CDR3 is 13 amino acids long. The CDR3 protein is CATRAGSTDTQYF. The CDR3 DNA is TGTGCCACCCGGGCGGGGAGCACAGATACGCAGTATTTT.

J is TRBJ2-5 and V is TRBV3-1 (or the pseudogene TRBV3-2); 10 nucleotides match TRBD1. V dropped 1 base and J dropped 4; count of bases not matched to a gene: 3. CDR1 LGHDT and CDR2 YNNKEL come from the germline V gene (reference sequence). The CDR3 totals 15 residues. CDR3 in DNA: TGTGCCAGCAGCCAAGGGACAGGGGGGGGAGAGACCCAGTACTTC. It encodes CASSQGTGGGETQYF.

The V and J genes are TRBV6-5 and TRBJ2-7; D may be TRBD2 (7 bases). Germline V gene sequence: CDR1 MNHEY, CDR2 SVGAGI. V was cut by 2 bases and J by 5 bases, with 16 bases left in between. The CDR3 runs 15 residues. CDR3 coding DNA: TGTGCCAGCAGTTACGGAAGGGGGGGTAACAACGAGCAGTACTTC. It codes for CASSYGRGGNNEQYF.

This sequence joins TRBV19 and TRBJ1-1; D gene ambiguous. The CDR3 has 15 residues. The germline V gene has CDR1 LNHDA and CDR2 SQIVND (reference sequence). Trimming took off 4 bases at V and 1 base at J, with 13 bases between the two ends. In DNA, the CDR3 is TGTGCCAGTAGTAGCTTCGGGAGAGGGAACACTGAAGCTTTCTTT. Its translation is CASSSFGRGNTEAFF.

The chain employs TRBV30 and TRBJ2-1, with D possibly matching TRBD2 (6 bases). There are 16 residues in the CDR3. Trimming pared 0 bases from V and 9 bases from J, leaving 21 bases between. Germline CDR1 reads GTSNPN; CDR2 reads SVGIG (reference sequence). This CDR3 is CAWSVAGRVVFGEQFF. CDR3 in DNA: TGTGCCTGGAGTGTAGCGGGCAGGGTAGTATTTGGTGAGCAGTTCTTC.

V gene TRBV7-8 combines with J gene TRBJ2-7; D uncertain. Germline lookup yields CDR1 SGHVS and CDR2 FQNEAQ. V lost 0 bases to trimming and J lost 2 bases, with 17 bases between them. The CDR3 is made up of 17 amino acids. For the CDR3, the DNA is TGTGCCAGCAGCTTAGCGCTACAGATCTTCTCAACCTACGAGCAGTACTTC. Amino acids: CASSLALQIFSTYEQYF.

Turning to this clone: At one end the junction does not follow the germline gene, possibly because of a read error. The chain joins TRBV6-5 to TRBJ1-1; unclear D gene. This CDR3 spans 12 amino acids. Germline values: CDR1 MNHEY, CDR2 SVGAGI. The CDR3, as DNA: TGTGCCAGCAGCTCTCCGAGGGTGCCTAGGGTCTTT. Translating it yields CASSSPRVPRVF.

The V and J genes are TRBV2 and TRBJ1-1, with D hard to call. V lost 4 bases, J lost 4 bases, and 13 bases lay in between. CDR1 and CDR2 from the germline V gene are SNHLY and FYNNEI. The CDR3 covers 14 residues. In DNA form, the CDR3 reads TGTGCCAGCAGTGTGTCGTCCCCGGGCACTGAAGCTTTCTTT. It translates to CASSVSSPGTEAFF.

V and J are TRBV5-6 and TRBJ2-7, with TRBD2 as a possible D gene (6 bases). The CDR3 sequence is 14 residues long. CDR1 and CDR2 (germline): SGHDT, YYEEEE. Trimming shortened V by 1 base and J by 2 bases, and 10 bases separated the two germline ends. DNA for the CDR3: TGTGCCAGCAGCTTGTTCGAGCGGGCCTACGAGCAGTACTTC. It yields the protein CASSLFERAYEQYF.

CDR3 DNA: TGTGCCTGGAGCCGGAACAGTGTCGAGCAGTACTTC. This translates into CAWSRNSVEQYF. The V gene is TRBV30, the J gene TRBJ2-7; no clear D gene. Trimming took off 3 bases at V and 6 bases at J, with 12 bases between the two ends. The CDR3 runs 12 residues. The germline V gene has CDR1 GTSNPN and CDR2 SVGIG (reference sequence).

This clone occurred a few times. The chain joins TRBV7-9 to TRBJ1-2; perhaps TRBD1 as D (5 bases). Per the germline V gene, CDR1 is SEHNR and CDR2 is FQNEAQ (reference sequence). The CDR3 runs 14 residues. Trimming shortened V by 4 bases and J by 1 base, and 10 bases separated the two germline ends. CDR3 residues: CASSSSGVNYGYTF. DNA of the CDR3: TGTGCCAGCAGCTCCTCGGGGGTTAACTATGGCTACACCTTC.

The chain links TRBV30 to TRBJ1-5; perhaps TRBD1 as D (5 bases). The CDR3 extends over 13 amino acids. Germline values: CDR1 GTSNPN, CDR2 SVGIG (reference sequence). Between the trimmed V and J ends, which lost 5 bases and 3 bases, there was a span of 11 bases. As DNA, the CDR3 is TGTGCCTGGGGACGGGACTTCAATCAGCCCCAGCATTTT. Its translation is CAWGRDFNQPQHF.

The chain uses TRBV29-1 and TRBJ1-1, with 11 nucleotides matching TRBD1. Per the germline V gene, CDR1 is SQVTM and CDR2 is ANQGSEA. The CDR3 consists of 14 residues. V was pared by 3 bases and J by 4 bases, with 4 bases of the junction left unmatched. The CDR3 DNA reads TGCAGCGTTGACGGGACAGGGGGTGTCACTGAAGCTTTCTTT. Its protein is CSVDGTGGVTEAFF.

The CDR3 here is CASPGRHTDTQYF. The CDR3 coding sequence is TGTGCCTCTCCGGGACGGCACACAGATACGCAGTATTTT. The rearrangement uses TRBV30 and TRBJ2-3; D tentatively fits TRBD1 or TRBD2 (5 bases each). The CDR3 is 13 amino acids. V dropped 7 bases and J dropped 2 bases, with 13 bases sitting between them. CDR1 GTSNPN and CDR2 SVGIG come from the germline V gene (reference sequence).

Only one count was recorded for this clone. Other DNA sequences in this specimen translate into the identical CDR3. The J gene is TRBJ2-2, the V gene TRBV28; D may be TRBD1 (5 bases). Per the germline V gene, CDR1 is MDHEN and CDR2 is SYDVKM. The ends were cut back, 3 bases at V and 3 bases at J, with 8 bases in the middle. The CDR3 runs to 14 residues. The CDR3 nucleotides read TGTGCCAGCAGTTTGGGGCGGTACACCGGGGAGCTGTTTTTT. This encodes CASSLGRYTGELFF.